Listed below are T cell receptor beta chains from one sample, sequenced in a study of response to subunit inactivated influenza vaccine. TCRdb reanalysed the RT-PCR reads using MiXCR and keeps one entry per CDR3 protein. Of 530,000 or so distinct CDR3 sequences detected, around 15% appear once; the ten largest clones hold 11%. Sample: PBMCs from blood, taken 12 days after vaccination. These receptors all stem from a man aged 45-65 years who received an inactivated influenza vaccine. Each CDR3 is given with its conserved first and last residue. D genes are given only for firm matches. Clone size appears in some rows only: once, few, many, or a class for an expanded clone.

v_gene	d_gene	j_gene	abundance	CDR3nt	CDR3aa
TRBV4-1	.	TRBJ2-7	.	TGCGCCAGCAGCCAAGGGGCAGGGGTGAACGAGCAGTACTTC	CASSQGAGVNEQYF
TRBV29-1	.	TRBJ2-7	few	TGCAGCGCCGGGACAACCTACGAGCAGTACTTC	CSAGTTYEQYF
TRBV12-3/TRBV12-4	.	TRBJ1-4	few	TGTGCCAGCAGCCGGGGGATCCCAGGTGCTGAAAAACTGTTTTTT	CASSRGIPGAEKLFF
TRBV11-2	.	TRBJ2-5	few	TGTGCCAGCAGCCAGGGAACCGTTGGGACCCAGTACTTC	CASSQGTVGTQYF
TRBV10-3	TRBD1	TRBJ2-2	few	TGTGCCATCAAAGGGACAGAGGGGGACACCGGGGAGCTGTTTTTT	CAIKGTEGDTGELFF
TRBV5-1	.	TRBJ2-2	.	TGCGCCAGCAAGTTCGGGCAGGGGTCGGCCGGGGAGCTGTTTTTT	CASKFGQGSAGELFF
TRBV12-3/TRBV12-4	.	TRBJ1-5	few	TGTGCCAGCAGTCGGTACGGGAATCAGCCCCAGCATTTT	CASSRYGNQPQHF
TRBV5-1	TRBD2	TRBJ2-1	.	TGCGCCAGCAGCCCCGGGACTAGTGTTAGGAATGAGCAGTTCTTC	CASSPGTSVRNEQFF
TRBV18	TRBD2	TRBJ2-1	few	TGTGCCAGCTCACTAATGACTAGCGGGAACTCCTACAATGAGCAGTTCTTC	CASSLMTSGNSYNEQFF
TRBV11-2	.	TRBJ1-6	.	TGTGCCAGCAGCGCGGGTGGGACTGCTAATTCACCCCTCCACTTT	CASSAGGTANSPLHF
TRBV7-2	.	TRBJ1-4	few	TGTGCCAGCAGCTCCGTAAGGACTAATGAAAAACTGTTTTTT	CASSSVRTNEKLFF
TRBV10-3	TRBD1	TRBJ2-5	few	TGTGCCATCAGCGATAGGGACAGGCAAGAGACCCAGTACTTC	CAISDRDRQETQYF
TRBV20-1	TRBD1	TRBJ1-2	few	TGCAGTGCTAGAGCGGGACAGGGGGCGAGGGGCTACACCTTC	CSARAGQGARGYTF
TRBV7-2	.	TRBJ2-2	.	TGTGCCAGCAGCTTAAATCTCGGGGAGCTGTTTTTT	CASSLNLGELFF
TRBV4-1	TRBD2	TRBJ2-7	.	TGCGCCAGCAGCCATAGCCCCGTGCTAGCGGGTTACGAGCAGTACTTC	CASSHSPVLAGYEQYF
TRBV6-1	.	TRBJ2-4	few	TGTGCCAGCAGTGAAGCCGGTCCCTCGAAAGCCAAAAACATTCAGTACTTC	CASSEAGPSKAKNIQYF
TRBV19	TRBD2	TRBJ2-5	.	TGTGCCAGTAGTATCTCGCTAGCGGGGGTGGAGACCCAGTACTTC	CASSISLAGVETQYF
TRBV2	TRBD1	TRBJ2-3	many	TGTGCCAGCGTCCGGGACAGCCTTAGCACAGATACGCAGTATTTT	CASVRDSLSTDTQYF
TRBV27	.	TRBJ2-1	many	TGTGCCAGCAGTCAGGACTCGAACTCCTACAATGAGCAGTTCTTC	CASSQDSNSYNEQFF
TRBV4-1	.	TRBJ1-2	.	TGCGCCAGCAGCCAGATAATTGGGACAAGAGCTAACTATGGCTACACCTTC	CASSQIIGTRANYGYTF
TRBV5-5	.	TRBJ1-6	.	TGTGCCAGCAGCTTTACGGGGGGCACTTATAATTCACCCCTCCACTTT	CASSFTGGTYNSPLHF
TRBV15	.	TRBJ2-1	many	TGTGCCACCAGCAGAGATTCGGCTAGAGGGGATGAGCAGTTCTTC	CATSRDSARGDEQFF
TRBV7-2	TRBD2	TRBJ2-5	.	TGTGCCAGCAGCTTATCTAGCGGGGTTGGGCAAGAGACCCAGTACTTC	CASSLSSGVGQETQYF
TRBV11-2	TRBD2	TRBJ2-1	few	TGTGCCAGCAGCTTGGGCGGGGGGGACATCAATGAGCAGTTCTTC	CASSLGGGDINEQFF
TRBV18	.	TRBJ1-1	.	TGTGCCAGCTCACCATATTCATTCCCGGACACTGAAGCTTTCTTT	CASSPYSFPDTEAFF
TRBV10-3	TRBD1	TRBJ2-7	many	TGTGCCATCGGGACAGGGAGCCCCGAGCAGTACTTC	CAIGTGSPEQYF
TRBV7-2	TRBD2	TRBJ2-1	few	TGTGCCAGCAGCCGAAGGGGGACTAGCGGGTACAATGAGCAGTTCTTC	CASSRRGTSGYNEQFF
TRBV12-3/TRBV12-4	TRBD1	TRBJ1-3	.	TGTGCCAGCAGTTACTACAGGGGGCTTGGAAACACCATATATTTT	CASSYYRGLGNTIYF
TRBV28	.	TRBJ2-7	many	TGTGCCAGCAGTTTTAAACTGCTTAGGACTCCCTCCTACGAGCAGTACTTC	CASSFKLLRTPSYEQYF
TRBV7-9	.	TRBJ2-7	.	TGTGCCAGCAGCTTCGAGGAGGAGGGGGTTTACGAGCAGTACTTC	CASSFEEEGVYEQYF
TRBV4-2	.	TRBJ2-5	.	TGTGCCAGCAGCCAAGATTTCGGGGTAGGTGAAGAGACCCAGTACTTC	CASSQDFGVGEETQYF
TRBV12-3/TRBV12-4	TRBD2	TRBJ2-3	.	TGTGCCAGCAGTTGGGGCACATGGGCGGGGGACACAGATACGCAGTATTTT	CASSWGTWAGDTDTQYF
TRBV7-2	TRBD1	TRBJ2-1	.	TGTGCCAGCAGCTTAAGAGGGGGCATTCTACAGAATGAGCAGTTCTTC	CASSLRGGILQNEQFF
TRBV7-2	.	TRBJ1-5	.	TGTGCCAGCAGCCGGATACTAGCGGGGGGCCAGCCCCAGCATTTT	CASSRILAGGQPQHF
TRBV7-9	.	TRBJ2-2	.	TGTGCCAGCAGCCCCCAAGGTAGAGGGGGTCCCGGGGAGCTGTTTTTT	CASSPQGRGGPGELFF
TRBV10-3	.	TRBJ1-5	.	TGTGCCATCAGTGAGATCGGACGGGACCAGCCCCAGCATTTT	CAISEIGRDQPQHF
TRBV12-3/TRBV12-4	.	TRBJ2-3	few	TGTGCCAGCAGTTTCGGAAGAGATACGCAGTATTTT	CASSFGRDTQYF
TRBV12-3/TRBV12-4	TRBD1	TRBJ1-5	few	TGTGCCAGCAGTCAAGGACAGGCCGGGGAGCCCCAGCATTTT	CASSQGQAGEPQHF